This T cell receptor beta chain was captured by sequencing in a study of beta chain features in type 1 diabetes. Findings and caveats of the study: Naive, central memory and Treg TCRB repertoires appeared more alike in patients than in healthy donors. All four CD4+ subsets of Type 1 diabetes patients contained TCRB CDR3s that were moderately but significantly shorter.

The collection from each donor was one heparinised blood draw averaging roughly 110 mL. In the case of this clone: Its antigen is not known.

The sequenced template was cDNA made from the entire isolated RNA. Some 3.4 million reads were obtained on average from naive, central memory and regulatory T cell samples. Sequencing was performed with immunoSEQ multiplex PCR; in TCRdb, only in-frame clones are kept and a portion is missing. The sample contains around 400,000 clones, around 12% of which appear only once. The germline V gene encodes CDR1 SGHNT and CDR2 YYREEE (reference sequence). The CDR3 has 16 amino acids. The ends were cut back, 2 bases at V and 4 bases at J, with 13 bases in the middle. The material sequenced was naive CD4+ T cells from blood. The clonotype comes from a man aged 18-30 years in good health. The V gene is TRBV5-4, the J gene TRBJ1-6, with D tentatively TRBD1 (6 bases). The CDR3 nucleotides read TGTGCCAGCAGCTTCGGGGGGCGCGGGTATAATTCACCCCTCCACTTT. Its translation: CASSFGGRGYNSPLHF.